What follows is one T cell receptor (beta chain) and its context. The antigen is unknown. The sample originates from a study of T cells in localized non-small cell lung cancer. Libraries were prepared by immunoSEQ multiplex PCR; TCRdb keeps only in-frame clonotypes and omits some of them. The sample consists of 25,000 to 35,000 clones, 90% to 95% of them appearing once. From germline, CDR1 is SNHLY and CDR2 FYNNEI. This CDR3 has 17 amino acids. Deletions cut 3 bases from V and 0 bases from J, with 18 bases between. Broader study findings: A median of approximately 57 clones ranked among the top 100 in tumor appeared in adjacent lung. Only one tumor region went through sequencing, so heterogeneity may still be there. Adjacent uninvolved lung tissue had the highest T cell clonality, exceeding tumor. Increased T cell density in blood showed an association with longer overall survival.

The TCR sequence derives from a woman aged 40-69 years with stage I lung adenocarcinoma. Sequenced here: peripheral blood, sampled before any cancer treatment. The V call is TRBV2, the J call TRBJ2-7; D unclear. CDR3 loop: CASSEGERGSSSYEQYF. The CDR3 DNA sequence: TGTGCCAGCAGTGAGGGTGAGCGCGGCAGCAGCTCCTACGAGCAGTACTTC.